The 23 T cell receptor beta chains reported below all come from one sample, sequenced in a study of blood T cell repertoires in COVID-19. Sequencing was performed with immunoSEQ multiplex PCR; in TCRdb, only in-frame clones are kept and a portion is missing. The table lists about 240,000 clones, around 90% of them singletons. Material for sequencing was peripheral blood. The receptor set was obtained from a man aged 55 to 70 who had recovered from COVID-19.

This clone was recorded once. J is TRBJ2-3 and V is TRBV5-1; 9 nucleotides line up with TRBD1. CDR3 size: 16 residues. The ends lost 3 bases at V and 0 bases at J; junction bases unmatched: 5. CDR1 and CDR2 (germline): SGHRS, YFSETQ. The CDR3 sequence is CASSSGQGISTDTQYF. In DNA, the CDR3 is TGCGCCAGCAGCTCAGGACAGGGGATTAGCACAGATACGCAGTATTTT.

The CDR3 reads CASSRAVGSGNTIYF. The CDR3 bases are TGCGCCAGCAGCCGCGCGGTAGGCTCTGGAAACACCATATATTTT. The genes are TRBV4-1 and TRBJ1-3; D unresolved. Trimming removed 4 bases from V and 0 bases from J, with 10 bases in between. The CDR3 is 15 amino acids. The germline gives CDR1 MGHRA, CDR2 YSYEKL.

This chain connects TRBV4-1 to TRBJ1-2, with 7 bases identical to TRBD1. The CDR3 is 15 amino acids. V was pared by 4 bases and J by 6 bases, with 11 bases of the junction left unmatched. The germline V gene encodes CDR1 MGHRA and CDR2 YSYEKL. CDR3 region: CASSRLGTVKNGYTF. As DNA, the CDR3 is TGCGCCAGCAGCCGGCTGGGGACAGTAAAAAATGGCTACACCTTC.

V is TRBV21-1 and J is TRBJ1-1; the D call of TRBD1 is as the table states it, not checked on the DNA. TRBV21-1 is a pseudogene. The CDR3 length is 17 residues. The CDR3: CASSFRTGEIGSTEAFF. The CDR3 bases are TGTGCCAGCAGCTTCCGGACAGGGGAAATTGGAAGCACTGAAGCTTTCTTT.

The CDR3 coding sequence is TGTGCCAGCTCACCATCGAATCAGGGGTTGTCCGGGGAGCTGTTTTTT. It is translated as CASSPSNQGLSGELFF. The chain carries TRBV18 and TRBJ2-2; a weak D match, TRBD1 (6 bases). This CDR3 contains 16 residues. V was shortened by 2 bases and J by 6 bases, with 16 bases between the two germline ends. In germline, CDR1 is KGHSH, CDR2 LQKENI.

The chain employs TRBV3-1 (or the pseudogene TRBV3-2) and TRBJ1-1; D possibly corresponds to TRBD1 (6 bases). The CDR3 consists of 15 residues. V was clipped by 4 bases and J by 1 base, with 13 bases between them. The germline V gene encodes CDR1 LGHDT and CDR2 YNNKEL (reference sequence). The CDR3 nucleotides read TGTGCCAGCAGCCTTTTCAACAGGGCGAACACTGAAGCTTTCTTT. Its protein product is CASSLFNRANTEAFF.

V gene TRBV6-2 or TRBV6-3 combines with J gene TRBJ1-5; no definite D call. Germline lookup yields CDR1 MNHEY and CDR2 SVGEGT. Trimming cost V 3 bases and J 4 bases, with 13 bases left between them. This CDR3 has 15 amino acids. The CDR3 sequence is CASSYLGSPNQPQHF. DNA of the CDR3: TGTGCCAGCAGTTATCTAGGCAGCCCTAATCAGCCCCAGCATTTT.

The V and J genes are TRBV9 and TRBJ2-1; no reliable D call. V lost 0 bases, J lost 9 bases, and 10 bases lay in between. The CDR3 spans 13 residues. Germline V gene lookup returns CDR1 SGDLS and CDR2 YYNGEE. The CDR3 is CASSVAPRFEQFF. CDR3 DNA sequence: TGTGCCAGCAGCGTAGCTCCTAGATTTGAGCAGTTCTTC.

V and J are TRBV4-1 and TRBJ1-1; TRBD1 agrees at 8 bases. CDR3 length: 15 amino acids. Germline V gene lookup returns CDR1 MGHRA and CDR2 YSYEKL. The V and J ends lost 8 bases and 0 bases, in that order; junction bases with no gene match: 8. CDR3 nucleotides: TGCGCCAGCTCTCAACAGGGGGGGATGAACACTGAAGCTTTCTTT. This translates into CASSQQGGMNTEAFF.

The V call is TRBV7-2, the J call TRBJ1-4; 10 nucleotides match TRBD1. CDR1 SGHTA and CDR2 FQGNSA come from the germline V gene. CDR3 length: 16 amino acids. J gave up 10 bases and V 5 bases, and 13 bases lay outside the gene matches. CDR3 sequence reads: CASSISPGQGQGKLFF. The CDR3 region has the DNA TGTGCCAGCAGCATCAGCCCGGGACAGGGGCAGGGAAAACTGTTTTTT.

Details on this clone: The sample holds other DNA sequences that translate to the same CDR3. The CDR3 loop is CASSGGPLEAFF. CDR3 nucleotide sequence: TGCGCCAGCAGCGGAGGACCTCTAGAAGCTTTCTTT. This sequence joins TRBV5-1 and TRBJ1-1; no reliable D call. This CDR3 has 12 amino acids. Germline V gives CDR1 SGHRS, CDR2 YFSETQ. V lost 4 bases, J lost 8 bases, and 12 bases lay in between.

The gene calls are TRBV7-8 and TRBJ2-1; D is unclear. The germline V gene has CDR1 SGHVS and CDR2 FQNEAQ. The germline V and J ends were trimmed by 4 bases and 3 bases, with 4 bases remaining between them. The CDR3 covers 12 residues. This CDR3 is CASSSFYNEQFF. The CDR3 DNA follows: TGTGCCAGCAGCTCGTTCTACAATGAGCAGTTCTTC.

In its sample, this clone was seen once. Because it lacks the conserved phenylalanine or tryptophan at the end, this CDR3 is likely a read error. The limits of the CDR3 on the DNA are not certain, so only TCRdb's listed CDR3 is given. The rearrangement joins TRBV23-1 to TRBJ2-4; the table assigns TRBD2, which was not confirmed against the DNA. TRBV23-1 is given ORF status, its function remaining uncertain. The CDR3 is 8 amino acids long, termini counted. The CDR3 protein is CASSVDST.

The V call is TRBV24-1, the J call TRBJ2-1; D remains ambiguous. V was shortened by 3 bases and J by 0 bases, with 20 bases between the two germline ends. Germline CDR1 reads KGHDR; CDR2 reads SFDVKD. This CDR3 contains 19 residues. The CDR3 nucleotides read TGTGCCACCAGTGATGCGGCCGCGCGGATAAGAAGCTCCTACAATGAGCAGTTCTTC. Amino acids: CATSDAAARIRSSYNEQFF.

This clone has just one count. The chain's CDR3 is CASSLMSGGRFAEQYV. The CDR3 DNA follows: TGTGCCAGCAGTTTAATGAGCGGGGGCAGGTTTGCCGAGCAGTACGTC. The J gene is TRBJ2-7, the V gene TRBV28; 8 nucleotides agree with TRBD2. Germline lookup yields CDR1 MDHEN and CDR2 SYDVKM. The CDR3 is made up of 16 amino acids. Trimming cost V 2 bases and J 6 bases; bases outside gene matches: 12.

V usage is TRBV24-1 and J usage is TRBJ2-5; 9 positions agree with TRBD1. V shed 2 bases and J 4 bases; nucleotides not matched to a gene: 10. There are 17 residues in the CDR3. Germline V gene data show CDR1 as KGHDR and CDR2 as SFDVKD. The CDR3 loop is CATSDYKGQGFRETQYF. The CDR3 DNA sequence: TGTGCCACCAGTGATTATAAGGGACAGGGTTTCAGAGAGACCCAGTACTTC.

The CDR3 is CASSQGLAGGRNTGELFF. The CDR3, as DNA: TGTGCCAGCAGCCAGGGACTAGCGGGGGGTAGGAACACCGGGGAGCTGTTTTTT. This chain joins TRBV7-2 and TRBJ2-2, with TRBD2 identical over 15 bases. This CDR3 has 18 amino acids. Germline loops: CDR1 SGHTA, CDR2 FQGNSA. The trim removed 5 bases at V and 1 base at J, leaving 5 bases unmatched.

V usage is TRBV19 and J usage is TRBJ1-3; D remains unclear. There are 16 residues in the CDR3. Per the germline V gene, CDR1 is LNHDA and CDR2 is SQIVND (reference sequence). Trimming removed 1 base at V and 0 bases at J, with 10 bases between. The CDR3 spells CASSIAGLRSGNTIYF. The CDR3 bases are TGTGCCAGTAGTATAGCCGGACTCCGCTCTGGAAACACCATATATTTT.

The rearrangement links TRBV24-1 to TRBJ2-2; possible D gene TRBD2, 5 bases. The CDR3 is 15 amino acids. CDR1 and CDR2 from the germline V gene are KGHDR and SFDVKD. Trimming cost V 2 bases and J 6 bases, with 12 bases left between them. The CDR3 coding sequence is TGTGCCACCAGTGATTCAGACTACCCTCCCGGGGAGCTGTTTTTT. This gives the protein CATSDSDYPPGELFF.

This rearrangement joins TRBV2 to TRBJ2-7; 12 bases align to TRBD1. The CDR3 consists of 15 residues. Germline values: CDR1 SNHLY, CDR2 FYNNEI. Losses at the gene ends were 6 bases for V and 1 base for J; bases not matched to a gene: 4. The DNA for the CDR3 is TGTGCCAGCAGGTGGGACAGGGGGCTTTCCTACGAGCAGTACTTC. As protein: CASRWDRGLSYEQYF. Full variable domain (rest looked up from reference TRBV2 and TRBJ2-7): EPEVTQTPSHQVTQMGQEVILRCVPISNHLYFYWYRQILGQKVEFLVSFYNNEISEKSEIFDDQFSVERPDGSNFTLKIRSTKLEDSAMYFCASRWDRGLSYEQYFGPGTRLTVT.

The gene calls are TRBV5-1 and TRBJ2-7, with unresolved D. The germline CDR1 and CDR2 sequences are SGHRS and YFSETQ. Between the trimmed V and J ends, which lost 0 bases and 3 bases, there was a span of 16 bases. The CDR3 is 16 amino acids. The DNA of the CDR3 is TGCGCCAGCAGCTTGGCCCAGCCCCACTACCTCTACGAGCAGTACTTC. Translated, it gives CASSLAQPHYLYEQYF.

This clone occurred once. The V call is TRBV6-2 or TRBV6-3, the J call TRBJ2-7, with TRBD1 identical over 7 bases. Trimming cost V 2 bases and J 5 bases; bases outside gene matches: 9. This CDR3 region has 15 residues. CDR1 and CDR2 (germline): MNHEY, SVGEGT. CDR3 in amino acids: CASSYPSTGKDEQYF. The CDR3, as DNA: TGTGCCAGCAGTTACCCCTCGACAGGGAAGGACGAGCAGTACTTC.

This CDR3 reads CASSLTSGGSLRAQYF. The CDR3 region has the DNA TGTGCCAGCAGCTTAACTAGCGGGGGCTCCCTGAGGGCGCAGTATTTT. The chain has TRBV7-2 and TRBJ2-3, with 11 positions matching TRBD2. The CDR3 is 16 residues long. CDR1 and CDR2 from the germline V gene are SGHTA and FQGNSA. V lost 2 bases and J lost 10; bases outside the gene matches: 11.